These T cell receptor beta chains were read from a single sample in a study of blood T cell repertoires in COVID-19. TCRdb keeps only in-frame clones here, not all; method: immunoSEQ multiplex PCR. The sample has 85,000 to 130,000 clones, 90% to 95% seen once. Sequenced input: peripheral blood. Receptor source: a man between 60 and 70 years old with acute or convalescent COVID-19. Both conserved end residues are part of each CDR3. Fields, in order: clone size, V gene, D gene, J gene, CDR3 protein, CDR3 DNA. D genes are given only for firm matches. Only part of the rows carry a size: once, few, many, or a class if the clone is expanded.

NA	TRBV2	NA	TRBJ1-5	CASSSGQYQPQHF	TGTGCCAGCAGCAGCGGACAGTATCAGCCCCAGCATTTT
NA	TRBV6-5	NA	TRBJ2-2	CASTPSNTGELFF	TGTGCCAGCACCCCGTCGAACACCGGGGAGCTGTTTTTT
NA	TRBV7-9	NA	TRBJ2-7	CASSLGVGGSYEQYF	TGTGCCAGCAGCTTAGGAGTGGGGGGATCCTACGAGCAGTACTTC
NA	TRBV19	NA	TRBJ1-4	CASSIGLSGSFHEKLFF	TGTGCCAGTAGTATCGGTCTGAGCGGCTCTTTCCATGAAAAACTGTTTTTT
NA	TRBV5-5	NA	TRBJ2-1	CASSLAIGQGTYNEQFF	TGTGCCAGCAGCTTGGCGATAGGGCAGGGGACCTACAATGAGCAGTTCTTC
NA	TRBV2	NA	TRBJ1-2	CASSESQGVGGYTF	TGTGCCAGCAGTGAATCACAGGGCGTCGGTGGCTACACCTTC
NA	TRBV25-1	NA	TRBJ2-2	CASSINIPTGELFF	TGTGCCAGCAGTATTAACATACCTACCGGGGAGCTGTTTTTT
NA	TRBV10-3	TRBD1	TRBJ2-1	CAISERTGASSYNEQFF	TGTGCCATCAGTGAAAGGACAGGCGCCAGCTCCTACAATGAGCAGTTCTTC
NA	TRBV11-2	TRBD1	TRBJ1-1	CASSYRPGQGVTEAFF	TGTGCCAGCAGCTATCGACCGGGACAGGGCGTCACTGAAGCTTTCTTT
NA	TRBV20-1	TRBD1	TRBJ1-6	CSASPPGTGAKGSLHF	TGCAGTGCTAGTCCCCCGGGGACAGGAGCTAAAGGGTCCCTCCACTTT
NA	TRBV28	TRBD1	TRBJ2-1	CASSGVTGGNEQFF	TGTGCCAGCAGTGGGGTGACAGGGGGAAATGAGCAGTTCTTC
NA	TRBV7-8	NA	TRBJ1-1	CASSLAKGLTEAFF	TGTGCCAGCAGCTTAGCGAAGGGGCTCACTGAAGCTTTCTTT
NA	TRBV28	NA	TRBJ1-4	CASSLQGRGEKLFF	TGTGCCAGCAGTCTACAGGGTAGAGGGGAAAAACTGTTTTTT
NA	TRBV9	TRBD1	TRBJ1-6	CASSSGQGGSSPLHF	TGTGCCAGCAGCTCGGGACAGGGCGGAAGCTCACCCCTCCACTTT
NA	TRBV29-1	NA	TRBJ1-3	CSVSSGNTIYF	TGCAGCGTGAGCTCTGGAAACACCATATATTTT
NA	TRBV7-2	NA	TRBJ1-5	CASSLDAGGNQPQHF	TGTGCCAGCAGCTTAGACGCCGGGGGAAATCAGCCCCAGCATTTT
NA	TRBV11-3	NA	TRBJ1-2	CASSYLTGSDGYTF	TGTGCCAGCAGCTACCTAACAGGGAGCGATGGCTACACCTTC
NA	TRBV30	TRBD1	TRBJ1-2	CASGQGLGWVDGYTF	TGTGCCTCAGGACAGGGCCTGGGCTGGGTCGATGGCTACACCTTC
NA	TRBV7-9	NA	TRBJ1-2	CASSLSRDYGYTF	TGTGCCAGCAGCTTAAGCAGGGACTATGGCTACACCTTC
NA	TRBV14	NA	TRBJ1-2	CASSLRGGYGYTF	TGTGCCAGCAGCCTGAGGGGAGGCTATGGCTACACCTTC
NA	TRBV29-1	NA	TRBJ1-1	CSVGTSVNTEAFF	TGCAGCGTTGGGACATCTGTGAACACTGAAGCTTTCTTT
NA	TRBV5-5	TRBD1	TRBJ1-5	CASSLGDRGGNQPQHF	TGTGCCAGCAGCTTGGGGGACAGGGGTGGCAATCAGCCCCAGCATTTT
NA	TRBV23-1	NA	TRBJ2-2	CASSTRGPGELFF	TGCGCCAGCAGTACTCGTGGGCCCGGGGAGCTGTTTTTT
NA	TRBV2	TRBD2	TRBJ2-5	CASVDRLAEETQYF	TGTGCCAGCGTAGACAGACTAGCGGAAGAGACCCAGTACTTC
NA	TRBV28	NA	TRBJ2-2	CASSFATANTGELFF	TGTGCCAGCAGTTTTGCCACAGCGAACACCGGGGAGCTGTTTTTT
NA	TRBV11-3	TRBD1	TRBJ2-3	CASSPGQGGTADTQYF	TGTGCCAGCAGCCCGGGACAGGGGGGCACGGCAGATACGCAGTATTTT
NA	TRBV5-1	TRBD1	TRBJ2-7	CASTPEGTGSYEQYF	TGCGCCAGCACCCCTGAGGGGACAGGGTCCTACGAGCAGTACTTC
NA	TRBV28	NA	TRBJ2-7	CATSLIEQYF	TGTGCCACCAGTCTAATTGAGCAGTACTTC
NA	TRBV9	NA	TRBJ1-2	CASSVAGEGVYGYTF	TGTGCCAGCAGCGTAGCTGGGGAGGGGGTCTATGGCTACACCTTC
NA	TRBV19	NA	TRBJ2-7	CASSPQGFYEQYF	TGTGCCAGTAGTCCACAGGGTTTCTACGAGCAGTACTTC
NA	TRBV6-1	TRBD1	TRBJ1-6	CASSERRDRGSSPLHF	TGTGCCAGCAGTGAAAGGAGGGACAGGGGCTCCTCACCCCTCCACTTT
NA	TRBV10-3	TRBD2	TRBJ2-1	CAISEPLGGRGEQFF	TGTGCCATCAGTGAGCCCTTGGGCGGGAGAGGTGAGCAGTTCTTC
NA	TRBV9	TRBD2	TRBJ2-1	CASSVEIAGGTYNEQFF	TGTGCCAGCAGCGTAGAAATAGCGGGGGGGACCTACAATGAGCAGTTCTTC
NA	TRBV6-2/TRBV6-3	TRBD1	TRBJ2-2	CASSWGGTGTGELFF	TGTGCCAGCAGTTGGGGGGGGACAGGGACCGGGGAGCTGTTTTTT
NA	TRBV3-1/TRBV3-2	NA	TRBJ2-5	CASSLKDSSERETQYF	TGTGCCAGCAGCCTTAAGGACTCCTCCGAACGGGAGACCCAGTACTTC
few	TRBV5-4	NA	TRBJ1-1	CASSSELGLNTEAFF	TGTGCCAGCAGCTCGGAACTGGGGCTTAACACTGAAGCTTTCTTT
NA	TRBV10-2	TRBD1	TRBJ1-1	CASSERTGGASEAFF	TGCGCCAGCAGTGAACGGACAGGGGGCGCCTCTGAAGCTTTCTTT
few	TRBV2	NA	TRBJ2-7	CASQYRGEQYF	TGTGCCAGCCAGTATAGGGGCGAGCAGTACTTC
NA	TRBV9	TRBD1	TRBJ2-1	CASSASDRGNEQFF	TGTGCCAGCAGCGCGTCCGACAGGGGAAATGAGCAGTTCTTC
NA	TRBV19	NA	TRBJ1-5	CASSIGQSNQPQHF	TGTGCCAGTAGTATAGGACAGAGCAATCAGCCCCAGCATTTT
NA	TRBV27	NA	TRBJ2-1	CASSSPPKRPIYNEQFF	TGTGCCAGCAGTTCCCCCCCGAAGCGACCCATCTACAATGAGCAGTTCTTC
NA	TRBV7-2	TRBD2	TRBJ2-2	CASSPLAAPNTGELFF	TGTGCCAGCAGCCCCCTAGCGGCCCCGAACACCGGGGAGCTGTTTTTT
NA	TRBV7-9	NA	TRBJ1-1	CASSPSGGNTEAFF	TGTGCCAGCAGCCCATCGGGAGGCAACACTGAAGCTTTCTTT
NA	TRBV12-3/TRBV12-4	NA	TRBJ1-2	CASGGVLKTGYTF	TGTGCCAGTGGAGGGGTTCTCAAGACGGGCTACACCTTC
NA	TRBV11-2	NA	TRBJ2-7	CASRWGGGSYEQYF	TGTGCCAGCAGATGGGGAGGGGGCTCCTACGAGCAGTACTTC
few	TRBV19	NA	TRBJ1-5	CASSIERNQPQHF	TGTGCCAGTAGTATAGAACGGAATCAGCCCCAGCATTTT
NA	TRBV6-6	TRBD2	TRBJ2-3	CASSPGLAETDTQYF	TGTGCCAGCAGCCCGGGACTAGCGGAGACAGATACGCAGTATTTT
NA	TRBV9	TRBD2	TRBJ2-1	CASSRTSGSLSYNEQFF	TGTGCCAGCAGCAGGACTAGCGGGAGCTTATCCTACAATGAGCAGTTCTTC
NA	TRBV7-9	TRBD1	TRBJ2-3	CASSPQRDRVRASTDTQYF	TGTGCCAGCAGCCCGCAGAGGGACAGGGTGAGAGCGAGCACAGATACGCAGTATTTT
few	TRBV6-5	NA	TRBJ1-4	CASSDSGLANEKLFF	TGTGCCAGCAGTGACTCAGGTCTAGCTAATGAAAAACTGTTTTTT
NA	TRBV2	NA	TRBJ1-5	CASSAGGGRPQHF	TGTGCCAGCAGTGCGGGGGGCGGTCGGCCCCAGCATTTT
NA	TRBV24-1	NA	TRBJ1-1	CATADGGNTEAFF	TGTGCCACCGCCGACGGGGGGAACACTGAAGCTTTCTTT
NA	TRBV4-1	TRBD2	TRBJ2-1	CASSQDRLAGFAGSYNEQFF	TGCGCCAGCAGCCAAGATCGATTAGCGGGATTTGCGGGCTCCTACAATGAGCAGTTCTTC
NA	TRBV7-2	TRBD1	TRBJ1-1	CASSQGALNTEAFF	TGTGCCAGCAGCCAGGGGGCCTTGAACACTGAAGCTTTCTTT